A single T cell receptor (beta chain) is shown here with its context. Its antigen is currently unknown. The entry originates in a study of cytomegalovirus exposure and HLA in healthy donors. Looking at the study overall: In an early release, HLA-typed donors contributed tens of millions of unique TCR sequences. Study-wide results and limits: Equally common other TCR beta chains were less clonally expanded than HLA-associated ones, a later analysis found. Segments of the TCR beta V type were, in most cases, productive about 87% or about 30% of the time in an earlier analysis. Among the sequence variants, a highly shared cluster was likely an artifact of sequencing.

The primer mix had 60 Vbeta and 13 Jbeta primers. The data were produced by immunoSEQ multiplex PCR, yet TCRdb's version contains in-frame clones alone and is incomplete. The listing contains 60,000 to 100,000 clones. V lost 0 bases to trimming and J lost 1 base, with 13 bases between them. The CDR3 sequence is 17 residues long. Germline CDR1 is MNHEY and CDR2 is SMNVEV (reference sequence). Sequencing was carried out using PBMCs. The sequence was collected from a man aged 25-40 years in good health and CMV-seronegative. The chain combines TRBV27 with TRBJ1-5; TRBD1 is a possible D gene (5 bases). The CDR3 loop reads CASSLSGGRVSNQPQHF. In DNA, the CDR3 is TGTGCCAGCAGTTTATCGGGGGGACGGGTGAGCAATCAGCCCCAGCATTTT.